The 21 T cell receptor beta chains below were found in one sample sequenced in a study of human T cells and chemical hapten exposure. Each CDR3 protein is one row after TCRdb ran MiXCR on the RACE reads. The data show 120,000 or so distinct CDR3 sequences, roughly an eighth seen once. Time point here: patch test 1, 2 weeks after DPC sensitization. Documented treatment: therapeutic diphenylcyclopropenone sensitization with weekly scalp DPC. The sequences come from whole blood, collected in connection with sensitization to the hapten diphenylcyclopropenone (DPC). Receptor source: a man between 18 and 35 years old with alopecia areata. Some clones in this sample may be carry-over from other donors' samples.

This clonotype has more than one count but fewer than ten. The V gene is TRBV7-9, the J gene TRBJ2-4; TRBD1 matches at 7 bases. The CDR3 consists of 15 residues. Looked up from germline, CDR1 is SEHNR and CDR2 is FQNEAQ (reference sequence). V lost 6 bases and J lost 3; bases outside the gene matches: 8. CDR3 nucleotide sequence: TGTGCCAGCAGACCACCCGGGACAGACAAAAACATTCAGTACTTC. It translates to CASRPPGTDKNIQYF.

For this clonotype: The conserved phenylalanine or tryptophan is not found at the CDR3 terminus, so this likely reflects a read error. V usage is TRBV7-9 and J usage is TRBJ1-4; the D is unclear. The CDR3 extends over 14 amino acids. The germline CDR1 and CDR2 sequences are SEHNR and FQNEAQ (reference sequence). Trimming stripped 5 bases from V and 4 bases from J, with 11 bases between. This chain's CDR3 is CASSPGTYNEKLFY. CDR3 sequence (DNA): TGTGCCAGCAGCCCCGGCACCTATAATGAAAAACTGTTTTAT.

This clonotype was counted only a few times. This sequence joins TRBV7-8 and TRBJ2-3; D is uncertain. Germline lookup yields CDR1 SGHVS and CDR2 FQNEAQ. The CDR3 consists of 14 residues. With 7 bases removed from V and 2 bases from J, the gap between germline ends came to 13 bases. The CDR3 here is CASITRLSTDTQYF. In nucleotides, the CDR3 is TGTGCCAGCATCACGCGCCTTTCCACAGATACGCAGTATTTT.

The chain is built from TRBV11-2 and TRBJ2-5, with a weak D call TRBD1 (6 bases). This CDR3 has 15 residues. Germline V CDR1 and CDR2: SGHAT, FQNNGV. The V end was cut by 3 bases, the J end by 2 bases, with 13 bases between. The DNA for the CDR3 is TGTGCCAGCAGCTTTACTCCGGACAGACAAGAGACCCAGTACTTC. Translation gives CASSFTPDRQETQYF. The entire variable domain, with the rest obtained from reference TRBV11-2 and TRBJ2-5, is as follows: EAGVAQSPRYKIIEKRQSVAFWCNPISGHATLYWYQQILGQGPKLLIQFQNNGVVDDSQLPKDRFSAERLKGVDSTLKIQPAKLEDSAVYLCASSFTPDRQETQYFGPGTRLLVL.

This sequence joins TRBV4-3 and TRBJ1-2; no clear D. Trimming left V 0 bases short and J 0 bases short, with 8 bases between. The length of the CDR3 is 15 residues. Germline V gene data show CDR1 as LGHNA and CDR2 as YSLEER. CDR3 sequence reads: CASSQDALTNYGYTF. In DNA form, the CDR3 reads TGCGCCAGCAGCCAAGATGCCCTAACTAACTATGGCTACACCTTC.

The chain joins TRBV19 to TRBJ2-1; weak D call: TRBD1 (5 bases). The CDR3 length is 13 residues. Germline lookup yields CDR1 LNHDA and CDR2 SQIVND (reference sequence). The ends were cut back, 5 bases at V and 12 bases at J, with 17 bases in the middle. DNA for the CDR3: TGTGCCAGTAGTGTAGCCAGGGTCGGTGGGCAGTTCTTC. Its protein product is CASSVARVGGQFF.

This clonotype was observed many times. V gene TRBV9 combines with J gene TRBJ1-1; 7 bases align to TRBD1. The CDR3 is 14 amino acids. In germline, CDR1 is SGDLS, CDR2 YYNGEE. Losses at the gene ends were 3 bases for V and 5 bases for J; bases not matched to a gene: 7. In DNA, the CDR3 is TGTGCCAGCAGCGCGAGACAGGGAGATACTGAAGCTTTCTTT. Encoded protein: CASSARQGDTEAFF.

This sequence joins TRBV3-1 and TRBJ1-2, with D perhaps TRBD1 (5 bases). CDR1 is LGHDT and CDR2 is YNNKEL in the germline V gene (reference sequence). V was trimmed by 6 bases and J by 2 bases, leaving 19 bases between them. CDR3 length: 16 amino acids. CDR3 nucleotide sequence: TGTGCCAGCAGTCCCGGGACCCGTCCAGCAAACTATGGCTACACCTTC. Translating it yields CASSPGTRPANYGYTF.

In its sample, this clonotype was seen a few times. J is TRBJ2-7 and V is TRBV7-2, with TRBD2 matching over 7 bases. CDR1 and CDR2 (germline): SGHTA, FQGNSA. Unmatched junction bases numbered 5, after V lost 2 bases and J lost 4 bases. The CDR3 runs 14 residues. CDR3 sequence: CASSLRGGPYEQYF. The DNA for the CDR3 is TGTGCCAGCAGCTTACGCGGGGGACCGTACGAGCAGTACTTC.

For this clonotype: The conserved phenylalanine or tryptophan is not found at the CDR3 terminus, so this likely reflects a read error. The CDR3 bases are TGTGCCAGCAGCTTAGGTGCTTGGGAGCAGTTCTAC. Translated: CASSLGAWEQFY. V usage is TRBV7-6 and J usage is TRBJ2-1; D call uncertain. Germline V gives CDR1 SGHVS, CDR2 FNYEAQ. The CDR3 totals 12 residues. With 1 base removed from V and 10 bases from J, the gap between germline ends came to 8 bases.

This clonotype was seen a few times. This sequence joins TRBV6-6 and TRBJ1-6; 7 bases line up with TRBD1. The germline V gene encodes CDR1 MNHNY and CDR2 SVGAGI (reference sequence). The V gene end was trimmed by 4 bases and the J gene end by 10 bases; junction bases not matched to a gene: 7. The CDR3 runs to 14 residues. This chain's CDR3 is CASSSWTGPSPLHF. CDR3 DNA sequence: TGTGCCAGCAGTTCCTGGACAGGTCCCTCACCCCTCCACTTT.

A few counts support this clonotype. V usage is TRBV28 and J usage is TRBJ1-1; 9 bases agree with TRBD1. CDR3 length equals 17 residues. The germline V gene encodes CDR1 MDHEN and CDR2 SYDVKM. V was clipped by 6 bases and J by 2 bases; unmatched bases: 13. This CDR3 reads CASRRMGTGKFNTEAFF. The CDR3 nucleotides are TGTGCCAGCAGACGAATGGGGACAGGGAAATTTAACACTGAAGCTTTCTTT.

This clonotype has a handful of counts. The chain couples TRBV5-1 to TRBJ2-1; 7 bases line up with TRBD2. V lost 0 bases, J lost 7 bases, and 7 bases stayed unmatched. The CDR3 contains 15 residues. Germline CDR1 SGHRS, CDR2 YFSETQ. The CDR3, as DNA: TGCGCCAGCAGCTTGGTCCCCAGCGGGGAGAATGAGCAGTTCTTC. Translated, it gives CASSLVPSGENEQFF.

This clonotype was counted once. This CDR3 is CASSKTVSYEQYF. The CDR3 region has the DNA TGTGCCAGCAGCAAGACGGTGTCCTACGAGCAGTACTTC. This chain connects TRBV21-1 to TRBJ2-7. TRBV21-1 is labeled a pseudogene. This CDR3 spans 13 amino acids.

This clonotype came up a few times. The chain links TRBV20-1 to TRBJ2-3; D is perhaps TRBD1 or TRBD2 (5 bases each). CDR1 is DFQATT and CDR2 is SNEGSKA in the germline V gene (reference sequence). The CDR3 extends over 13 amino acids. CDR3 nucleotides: TGCGTCACAGGTCGGACTCGCACAGATACGCAGTATTTT. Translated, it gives CVTGRTRTDTQYF.

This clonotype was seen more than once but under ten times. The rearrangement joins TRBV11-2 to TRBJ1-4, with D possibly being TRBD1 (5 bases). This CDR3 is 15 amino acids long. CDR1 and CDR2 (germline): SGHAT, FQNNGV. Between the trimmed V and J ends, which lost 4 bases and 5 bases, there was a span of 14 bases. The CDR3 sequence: CASSSETVRNEKLFF. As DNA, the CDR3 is TGTGCCAGCAGCTCGGAGACAGTTCGGAATGAAAAACTGTTTTTT.

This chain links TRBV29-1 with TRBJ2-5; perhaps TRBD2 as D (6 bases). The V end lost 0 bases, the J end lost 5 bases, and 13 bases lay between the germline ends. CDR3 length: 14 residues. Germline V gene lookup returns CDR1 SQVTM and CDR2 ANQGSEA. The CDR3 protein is CSVEDGSLAETQYF. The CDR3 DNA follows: TGCAGCGTTGAAGATGGATCACTAGCCGAGACCCAGTACTTC.

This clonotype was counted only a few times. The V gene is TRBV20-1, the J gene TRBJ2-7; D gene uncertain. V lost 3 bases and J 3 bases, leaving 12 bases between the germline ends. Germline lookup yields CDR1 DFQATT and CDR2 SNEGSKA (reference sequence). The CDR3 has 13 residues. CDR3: CSARARVHYEQYF. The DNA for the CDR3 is TGCAGTGCTAGGGCTAGGGTCCACTACGAGCAGTACTTC.

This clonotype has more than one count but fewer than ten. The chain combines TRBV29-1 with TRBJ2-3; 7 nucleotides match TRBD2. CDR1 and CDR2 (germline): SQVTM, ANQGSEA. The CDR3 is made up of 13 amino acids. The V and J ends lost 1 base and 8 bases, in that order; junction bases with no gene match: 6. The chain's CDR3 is CSVEAGRDGTQYF. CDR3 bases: TGCAGCGTTGAAGCAGGGAGGGATGGTACGCAGTATTTT.

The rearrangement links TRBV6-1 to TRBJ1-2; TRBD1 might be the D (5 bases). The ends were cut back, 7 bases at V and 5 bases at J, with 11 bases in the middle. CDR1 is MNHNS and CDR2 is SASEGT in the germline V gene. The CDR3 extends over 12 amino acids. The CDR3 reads CASTKGPYGYTF. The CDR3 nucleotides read TGTGCCAGCACTAAGGGGCCATATGGCTACACCTTC.

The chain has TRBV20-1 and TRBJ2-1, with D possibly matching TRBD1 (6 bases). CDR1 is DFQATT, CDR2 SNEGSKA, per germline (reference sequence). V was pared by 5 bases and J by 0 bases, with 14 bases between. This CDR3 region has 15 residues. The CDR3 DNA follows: TGCAGTGCTGTTCCGGGACACCTCTCCTACAATGAGCAGTTCTTC. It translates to CSAVPGHLSYNEQFF.